The 15 T cell receptor beta chains below were found in one sample sequenced in a study of T cell repertoires in cytomegalovirus infection. In TCRdb, the reads were re-called with MiXCR into one record per CDR3 protein. The repertoire holds about 110,000 distinct CDR3 sequences, with around 40% as singletons. Their recognized antigens are unknown. The sequencing here drew on CD8+ T cells from cultured PBMCs, taken from culture after CMV antigen stimulation. These receptors were taken from a human donor in good health (CMV status not recorded). Some clones in this sample may be carry-over from other donors' samples.

This chain uses TRBV28 with TRBJ1-5; no reliable D call. Trimming took 4 bases from V and 2 from J, leaving 9 bases between them. Germline CDR1 and CDR2: MDHEN and SYDVKM. The CDR3 has 14 amino acids. The chain's CDR3 is CASSWTVGNQPQHF. CDR3 nucleotides: TGTGCCAGCAGTTGGACGGTTGGCAATCAGCCCCAGCATTTT.

The rearrangement joins TRBV4-2 to TRBJ2-1, with D perhaps TRBD1 (5 bases). This CDR3 contains 19 residues. Trimming left V 0 bases short and J 0 bases short, with 18 bases between. In germline, CDR1 is LGHNA, CDR2 YNFKEQ. DNA for the CDR3: TGTGCCAGCAGCCAAGAACTTCGATGGGGTGACAGCTCCTACAATGAGCAGTTCTTC. This translates into CASSQELRWGDSSYNEQFF.

The rearrangement links TRBV2 to TRBJ2-1; D unresolved. Germline CDR1 reads SNHLY; CDR2 reads FYNNEI. The CDR3 spans 16 residues. The V gene lost 5 bases and the J gene lost 3 bases, with 17 bases spanning the gap. The CDR3 is CASSRSGNRDYNEQFF. Written as DNA, the CDR3 is TGTGCCAGCAGTCGTAGTGGGAATAGGGACTACAATGAGCAGTTCTTC.

In this sample, this clonotype turned up a few times. The CDR3 region has the DNA TGTGCCAGCAGCGCGGGCCTCGGGGGGGCCGCCGGGGAGCTGTTTTTT. Amino acid sequence: CASSAGLGGAAGELFF. The chain links TRBV7-6 to TRBJ2-2, with TRBD2 matching over 8 bases. Unmatched junction bases numbered 11, after V lost 5 bases and J lost 6 bases. CDR3 size: 16 residues. CDR1 is SGHVS and CDR2 is FNYEAQ in the germline V gene.

The chain links TRBV27 to TRBJ2-7; TRBD1 aligns across 9 bases. Looked up from germline, CDR1 is MNHEY and CDR2 is SMNVEV (reference sequence). The CDR3 has 15 residues. V lost 6 bases, J lost 5 bases, and 11 bases stayed unmatched. CDR3 sequence reads: CASSFLGTGSHEQYF. DNA of the CDR3: TGTGCCAGCAGCTTTCTGGGGACAGGGAGTCACGAGCAGTACTTC.

The chain links TRBV28 to TRBJ1-1, with D possibly TRBD1 on 6 matching bases. Between the trimmed V and J ends, which lost 1 base and 1 base, there was a span of 10 bases. Germline CDR1 and CDR2: MDHEN and SYDVKM. CDR3 length equals 15 residues. The CDR3 protein is CASSLYGGQNTEAFF. The CDR3 DNA follows: TGTGCCAGCAGTTTATATGGGGGACAGAACACTGAAGCTTTCTTT.

This clonotype was counted at least ten times. The V gene is TRBV19, the J gene TRBJ2-1; D gene unclear. The CDR3 covers 15 residues. V lost 2 bases to trimming and J lost 0 bases, with 8 bases between them. CDR1 and CDR2 from the germline V gene are LNHDA and SQIVND (reference sequence). CDR3 nucleotide sequence: TGTGCCAGTAGTATAATCGGGTTCTCCTACAATGAGCAGTTCTTC. It translates to CASSIIGFSYNEQFF.

This sequence joins TRBV7-2 and TRBJ1-4; D call uncertain. Germline values: CDR1 SGHTA, CDR2 FQGNSA. Trimming removed 2 bases from V and 0 bases from J, with 10 bases in between. The CDR3 has 16 amino acids. The chain's CDR3 is CASSLWPPATNEKLFF. CDR3 bases: TGTGCCAGCAGCTTATGGCCTCCCGCAACTAATGAAAAACTGTTTTTT.

This chain connects TRBV6-1 to TRBJ2-1; 12 nucleotides agree with TRBD2. Germline V CDR1 and CDR2: MNHNS, SASEGT. This CDR3 has 16 amino acids. The V and J ends lost 4 bases and 1 base, in that order; junction bases with no gene match: 2. This chain's CDR3 is CASSGTSGGSYNEQFF. The DNA of the CDR3 is TGTGCCAGCAGTGGAACTAGCGGGGGGTCCTACAATGAGCAGTTCTTC.

This clonotype was seen more than once but under ten times. The chain carries TRBV7-9 and TRBJ2-7, with TRBD1 matching 8 bases. Germline V CDR1 and CDR2: SEHNR, FQNEAQ (reference sequence). The CDR3 runs to 15 residues. Losses at the gene ends were 4 bases for V and 2 bases for J; bases not matched to a gene: 7. The CDR3 region is CASSSTGGYTYEQYF. CDR3 in DNA: TGTGCCAGCAGCTCCACAGGGGGTTACACCTACGAGCAGTACTTC.

This chain connects TRBV27 to TRBJ1-6, with 7 nucleotides matching TRBD1. CDR3 size: 17 residues. Per the germline V gene, CDR1 is MNHEY and CDR2 is SMNVEV (reference sequence). J was trimmed by 5 bases and V by 5 bases; bases with no gene match: 12. The CDR3 DNA reads TGTGCCAGCAGTCAATGGGACAGAAGCTCGGATAATTCACCCCTCCACTTT. It yields the protein CASSQWDRSSDNSPLHF.

In this sample, this clonotype turned up a few times. The chain carries TRBV12-3 or TRBV12-4 and TRBJ2-1, with D unclear. This CDR3 comprises 13 residues. V was pared by 6 bases and J by 1 base, with 7 bases between. CDR3 sequence: CASSPVSYNEQFF. CDR3 nucleotide sequence: TGTGCCAGCAGCCCTGTGTCCTACAATGAGCAGTTCTTC.

The CDR3 sequence is CASSQSDSYNSPLHF. The CDR3 DNA reads TGTGCCAGCAGCCAGTCGGACTCCTATAATTCACCCCTCCACTTT. The V and J genes are TRBV7-9 and TRBJ1-6; D is unclear. Germline V gene lookup returns CDR1 SEHNR and CDR2 FQNEAQ (reference sequence). Between the trimmed V and J ends, which lost 5 bases and 0 bases, there was a span of 8 bases. This CDR3 comprises 15 residues.

V gene TRBV4-1 combines with J gene TRBJ2-2; unclear D gene. Germline-derived CDR1 and CDR2 are MGHRA and YSYEKL. V lost 0 bases to trimming and J lost 0 bases, with 14 bases between them. CDR3 length: 18 amino acids. The CDR3 nucleotides are TGCGCCAGCAGCCAAGATTTATGGACGGTCACGAACACCGGGGAGCTGTTTTTT. This codes for CASSQDLWTVTNTGELFF.

The J gene is TRBJ2-1, the V gene TRBV19; 7 bases map to TRBD2. With V trimmed by 7 bases and J by 4 bases, 10 bases remained unmatched. CDR3 length equals 15 residues. Germline V gene data show CDR1 as LNHDA and CDR2 as SQIVND (reference sequence). The CDR3 reads CASTPASGGYNEQFF. In DNA form, the CDR3 reads TGTGCCAGTACCCCGGCTAGCGGAGGGTACAATGAGCAGTTCTTC.